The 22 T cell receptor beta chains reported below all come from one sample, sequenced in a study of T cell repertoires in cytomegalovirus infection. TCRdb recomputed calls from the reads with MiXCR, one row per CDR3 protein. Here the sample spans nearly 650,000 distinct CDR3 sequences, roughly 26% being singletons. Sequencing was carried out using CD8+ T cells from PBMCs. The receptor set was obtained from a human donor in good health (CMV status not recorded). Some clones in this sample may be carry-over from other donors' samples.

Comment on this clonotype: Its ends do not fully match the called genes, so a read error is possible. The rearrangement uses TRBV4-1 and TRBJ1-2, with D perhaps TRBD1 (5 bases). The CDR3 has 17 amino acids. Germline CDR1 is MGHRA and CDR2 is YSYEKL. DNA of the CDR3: TGCACCAGCAGCCAAGATGGGTGGGGACCCCGCGGAGATGGCTACACCTTC. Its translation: CTSSQDGWGPRGDGYTF.

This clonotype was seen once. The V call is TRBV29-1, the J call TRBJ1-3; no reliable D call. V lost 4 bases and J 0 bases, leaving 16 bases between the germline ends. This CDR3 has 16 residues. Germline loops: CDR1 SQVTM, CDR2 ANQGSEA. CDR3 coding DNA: TGCAGCGTTGTAGGGCGCGTCGGAAGCTCTGGAAACACCATATATTTT. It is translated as CSVVGRVGSSGNTIYF.

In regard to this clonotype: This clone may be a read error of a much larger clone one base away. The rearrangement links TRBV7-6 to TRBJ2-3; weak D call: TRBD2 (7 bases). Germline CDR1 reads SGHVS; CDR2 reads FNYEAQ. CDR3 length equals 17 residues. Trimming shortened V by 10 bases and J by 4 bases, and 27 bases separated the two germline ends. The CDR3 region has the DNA TGTGCCAACAGTCTCCAGGTTGGCGGGGGCCCTCCAGATACGCAGTATTTT. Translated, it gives CANSLQVGGGPPDTQYF.

The CDR3 loop is CASSGSGTSTDTQYF. The CDR3 DNA sequence: TGTGCCAGCAGTGGATCAGGGACGAGCACAGATACGCAGTATTTT. The chain combines TRBV6-4 with TRBJ2-3, with D possibly being TRBD1 or TRBD2 (5 bases each). The CDR3 runs to 15 residues. CDR1 and CDR2 (germline): MRHNA, SNTAGT. V lost 4 bases and J lost 0, with 11 bases in between.

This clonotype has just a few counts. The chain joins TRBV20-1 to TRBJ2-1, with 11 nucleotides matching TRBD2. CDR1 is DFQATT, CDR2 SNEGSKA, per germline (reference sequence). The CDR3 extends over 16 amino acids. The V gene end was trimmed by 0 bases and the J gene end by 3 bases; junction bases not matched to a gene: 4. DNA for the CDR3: TGCAGTGCTAGAGACCTCCTAGCGGGGGGCTACAATGAGCAGTTCTTC. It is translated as CSARDLLAGGYNEQFF.

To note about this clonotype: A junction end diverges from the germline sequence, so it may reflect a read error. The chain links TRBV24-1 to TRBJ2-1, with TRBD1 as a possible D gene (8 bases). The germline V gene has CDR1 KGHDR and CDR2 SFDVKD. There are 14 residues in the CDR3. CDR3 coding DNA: TGTGCCACCAGTTACGACAGGGGAGGGAATGTGCAGTTCTTC. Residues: CATSYDRGGNVQFF.

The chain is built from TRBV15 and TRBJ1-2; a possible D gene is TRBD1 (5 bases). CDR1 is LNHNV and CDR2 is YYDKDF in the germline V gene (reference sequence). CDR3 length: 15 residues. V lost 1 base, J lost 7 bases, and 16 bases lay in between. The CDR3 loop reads CATSRGQGLVFGYTF. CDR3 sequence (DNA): TGTGCCACCAGCAGAGGGCAGGGATTGGTCTTTGGCTACACCTTC.

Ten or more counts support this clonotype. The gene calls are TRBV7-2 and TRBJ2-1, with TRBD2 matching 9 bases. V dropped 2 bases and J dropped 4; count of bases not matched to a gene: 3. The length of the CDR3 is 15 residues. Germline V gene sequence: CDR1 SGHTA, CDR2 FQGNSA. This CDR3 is CASSLMAGGYNEQFF. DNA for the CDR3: TGTGCCAGCAGCTTAATGGCGGGGGGGTACAATGAGCAGTTCTTC.

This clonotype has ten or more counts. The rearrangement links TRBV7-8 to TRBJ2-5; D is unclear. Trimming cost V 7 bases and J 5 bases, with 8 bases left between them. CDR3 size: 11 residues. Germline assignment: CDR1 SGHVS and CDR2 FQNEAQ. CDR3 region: CASNQRETQYF. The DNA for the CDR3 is TGTGCCAGCAACCAGAGGGAGACCCAGTACTTC.

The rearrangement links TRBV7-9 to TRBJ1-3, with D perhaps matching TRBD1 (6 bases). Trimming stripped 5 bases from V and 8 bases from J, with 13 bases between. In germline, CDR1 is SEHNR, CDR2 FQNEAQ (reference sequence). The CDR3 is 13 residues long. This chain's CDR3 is CASSPDSDYTIYF. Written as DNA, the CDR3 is TGTGCCAGCAGCCCGGACAGCGATTACACCATATATTTT.

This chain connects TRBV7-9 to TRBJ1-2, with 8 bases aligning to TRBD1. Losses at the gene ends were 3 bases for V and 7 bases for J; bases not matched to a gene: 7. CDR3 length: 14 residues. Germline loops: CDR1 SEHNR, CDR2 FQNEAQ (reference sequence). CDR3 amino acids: CASSLQGAVLGYTF. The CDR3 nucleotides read TGTGCCAGCAGCTTGCAGGGGGCGGTCCTTGGCTACACCTTC.

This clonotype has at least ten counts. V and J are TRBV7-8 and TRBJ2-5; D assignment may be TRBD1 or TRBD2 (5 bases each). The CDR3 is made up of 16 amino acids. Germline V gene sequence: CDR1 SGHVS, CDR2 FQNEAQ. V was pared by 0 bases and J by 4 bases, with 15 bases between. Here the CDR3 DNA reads TGTGCCAGCAGCTTAGCGCAGGGAGTCGCATTAGAGACCCAGTACTTC. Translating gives CASSLAQGVALETQYF.

Here the CDR3 reads CASSDGDETEAFF. The CDR3 DNA sequence: TGTGCCAGCAGCGACGGGGATGAGACTGAAGCTTTCTTT. This chain joins TRBV7-3 and TRBJ1-1, with D uncertain. CDR1 and CDR2 from the germline V gene are SGHTA and FQGTGA. Trimming removed 5 bases at V and 5 bases at J, with 12 bases between. This CDR3 is 13 amino acids long.

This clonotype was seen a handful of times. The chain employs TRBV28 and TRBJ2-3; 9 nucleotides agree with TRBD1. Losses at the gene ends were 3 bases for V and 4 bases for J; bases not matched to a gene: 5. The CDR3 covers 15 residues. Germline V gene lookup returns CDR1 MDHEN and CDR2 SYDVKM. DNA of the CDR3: TGTGCCAGCAGTTTTGGACAGGGGAGCGCAGATACGCAGTATTTT. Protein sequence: CASSFGQGSADTQYF.

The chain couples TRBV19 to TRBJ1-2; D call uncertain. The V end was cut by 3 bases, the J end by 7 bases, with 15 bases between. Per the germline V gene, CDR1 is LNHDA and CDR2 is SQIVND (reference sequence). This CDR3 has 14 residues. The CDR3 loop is CASSMAVAGGGYTF. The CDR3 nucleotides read TGTGCCAGTAGTATGGCTGTGGCCGGCGGTGGCTACACCTTC.

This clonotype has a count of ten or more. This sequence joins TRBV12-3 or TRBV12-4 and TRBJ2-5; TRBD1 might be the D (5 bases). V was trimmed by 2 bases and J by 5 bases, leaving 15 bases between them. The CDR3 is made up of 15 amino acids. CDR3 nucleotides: TGTGCCAGCAGTTTACTTCCTGGGGCTTTGGAGACCCAGTACTTC. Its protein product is CASSLLPGALETQYF.

CDR3 in DNA: TGTGCCAGCAGCTTAGGTTTCGAACTAGCGGACAATGAGCAGTTCTTC. It encodes CASSLGFELADNEQFF. This chain joins TRBV7-9 and TRBJ2-1; 8 positions agree with TRBD2. The CDR3 length is 16 residues. Germline V gene lookup returns CDR1 SEHNR and CDR2 FQNEAQ (reference sequence). V dropped 1 base and J dropped 5; count of bases not matched to a gene: 7.

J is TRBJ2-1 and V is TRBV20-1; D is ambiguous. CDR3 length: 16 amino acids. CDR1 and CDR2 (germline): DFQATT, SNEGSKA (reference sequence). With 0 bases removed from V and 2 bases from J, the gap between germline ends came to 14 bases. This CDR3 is CSARDKSGVTYNEQFF. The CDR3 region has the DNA TGCAGTGCTAGAGATAAGTCAGGAGTGACCTACAATGAGCAGTTCTTC.

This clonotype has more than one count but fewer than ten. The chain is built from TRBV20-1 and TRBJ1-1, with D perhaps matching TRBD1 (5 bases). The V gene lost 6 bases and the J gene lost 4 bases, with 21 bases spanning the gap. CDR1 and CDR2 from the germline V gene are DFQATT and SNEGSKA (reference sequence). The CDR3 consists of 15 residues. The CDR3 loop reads CSAPGVVDWSTEAFF. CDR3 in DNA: TGCAGTGCCCCGGGGGTGGTGGATTGGAGCACTGAAGCTTTCTTT.

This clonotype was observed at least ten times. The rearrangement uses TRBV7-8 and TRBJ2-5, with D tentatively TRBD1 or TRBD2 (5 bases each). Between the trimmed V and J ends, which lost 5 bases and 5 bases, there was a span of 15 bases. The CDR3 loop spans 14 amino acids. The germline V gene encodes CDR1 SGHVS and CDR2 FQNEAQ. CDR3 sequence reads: CASSPRDLGETQYF. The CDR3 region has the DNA TGTGCCAGCAGCCCCCGGGACCTTGGGGAGACCCAGTACTTC.

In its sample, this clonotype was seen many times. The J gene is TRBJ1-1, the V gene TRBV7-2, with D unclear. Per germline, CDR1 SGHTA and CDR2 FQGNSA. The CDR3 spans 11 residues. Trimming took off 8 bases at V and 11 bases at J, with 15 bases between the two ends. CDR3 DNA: TGTGCCAGCCGGAGCGGGGATGGGGCTTTCTTT. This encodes CASRSGDGAFF.

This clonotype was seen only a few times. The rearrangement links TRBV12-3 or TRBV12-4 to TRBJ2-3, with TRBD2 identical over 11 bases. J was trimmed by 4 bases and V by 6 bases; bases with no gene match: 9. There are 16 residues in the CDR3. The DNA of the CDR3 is TGTGCCAGCAGACCGACTAGCGGGGAAGGGGCAGATACGCAGTATTTT. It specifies CASRPTSGEGADTQYF.